This entry lists 3 T cell receptor beta chains sequenced from one sample in a study of blood T cell repertoires in COVID-19. Sequencing was performed with immunoSEQ multiplex PCR; in TCRdb, only in-frame clones are kept and a portion is missing. The data show about 80,000 clones, roughly four fifths seen once. The sequenced sample consisted of peripheral blood. The receptors originated from a human donor in a cohort sampled during active COVID-19.

The rearrangement uses TRBV3-1 (or the pseudogene TRBV3-2) and TRBJ1-5, with D unclear. The CDR3 loop spans 13 amino acids. The V gene lost 1 base and the J gene lost 6 bases, with 7 bases spanning the gap. Per the germline V gene, CDR1 is LGHDT and CDR2 is YNNKEL (reference sequence). CDR3 residues: CASSQGERQPQHF. Here the CDR3 DNA reads TGTGCCAGCAGCCAAGGAGAGCGTCAGCCCCAGCATTTT.

The rearrangement joins TRBV6-5 to TRBJ1-2; 10 bases are shared with TRBD1. Trimming at V came to 7 bases and at J to 0 bases, leaving 5 bases not matched to a gene. The CDR3 has 15 residues. Per the germline V gene, CDR1 is MNHEY and CDR2 is SVGAGI. Written as DNA, the CDR3 is TGTGCCAGCATCAGGACAGGGGGTGCTAACTATGGCTACACCTTC. Translation: CASIRTGGANYGYTF.

The rearrangement joins TRBV6-1 to TRBJ2-6; TRBD1 agrees at 9 bases. CDR1 is MNHNS, CDR2 SASEGT, per germline. The J segment lost 4 bases and the V segment lost 1 base, leaving 8 bases of the junction unmatched. This CDR3 contains 18 residues. The CDR3 reads CASSEGGQGHFGANVLTF. CDR3 in DNA: TGTGCCAGCAGTGAAGGGGGACAGGGTCATTTCGGGGCCAACGTCCTGACTTTC.